Here is one T cell receptor (beta chain) with its context. Its specificity is not known. These data originate in a study of identical twins. The authors used template switching to add a universal primer site and gave cDNA unique molecular identifiers. TCRdb re-derived calls from the 5' RACE reads in MiXCR, one entry per CDR3 protein. The sample lists about 200,000 distinct CDR3 sequences; 7.5% were seen once. The CDR3 runs 14 residues. J gave up 6 bases and V 5 bases, and 7 bases lay outside the gene matches. Points from the study as a whole: Out-of-frame alpha sequences common to twins exhibited an excess of low generation probability.

There were only healthy Caucasians among the donors. Another study also made use of these data, one on yellow fever vaccine responses in identical twins. This second study says: Reported findings indicate that twins' vaccine T cell responses seemed partially convergent, partially personalized.

The sequence derives from a woman younger than 35 in good health. Sequencing was performed on memory (CD45RO+) T cells sorted from blood. The chain is built from TRBV12-3 or TRBV12-4 and TRBJ2-7; TRBD1 aligns across 10 bases. The CDR3 protein is CASSLRQGAREQYF. The CDR3 DNA reads as TGTGCCAGCAGTCTTCGACAGGGGGCTCGCGAGCAGTACTTC.